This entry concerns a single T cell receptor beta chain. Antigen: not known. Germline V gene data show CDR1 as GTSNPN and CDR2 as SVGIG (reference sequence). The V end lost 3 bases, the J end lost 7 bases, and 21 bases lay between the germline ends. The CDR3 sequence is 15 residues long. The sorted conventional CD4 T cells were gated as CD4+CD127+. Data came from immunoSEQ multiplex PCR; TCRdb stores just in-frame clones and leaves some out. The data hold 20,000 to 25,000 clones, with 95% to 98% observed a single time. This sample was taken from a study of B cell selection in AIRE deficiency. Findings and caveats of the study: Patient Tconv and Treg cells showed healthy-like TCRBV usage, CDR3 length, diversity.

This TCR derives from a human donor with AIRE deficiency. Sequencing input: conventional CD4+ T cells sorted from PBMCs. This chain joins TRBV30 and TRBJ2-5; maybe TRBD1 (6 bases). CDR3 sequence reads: CAWRITGWQQRTQYF. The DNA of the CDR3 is TGTGCCTGGAGAATTACAGGGTGGCAACAAAGGACCCAGTACTTC.